Listed here are 29 T cell receptor beta chains from one sample, sequenced in a study of blood T cells in healthy people across ages. Combining a sample-barcoded 5' primer with a J-beta primer mix, a second PCR ran for roughly 7 to 12 cycles. TCRdb recomputed calls from the 5' RACE reads with MiXCR, one row per CDR3 protein. The sample consists of 700,000 to 950,000 distinct CDR3 sequences, 58% of them appearing once. Sequencing was performed on blood. The receptors here all came from a man younger than 45 in good health.

This clonotype was counted a few times. The chain carries TRBV7-8 and TRBJ2-5, with unresolved D. Trimming stripped 1 base from V and 3 bases from J, with 18 bases between. CDR1 SGHVS and CDR2 FQNEAQ come from the germline V gene. CDR3 length: 17 residues. CDR3 nucleotides: TGTGCCAGCAGCTTAGAAAGGCTGGGTTCGACGAAAGAGACCCAGTACTTC. As protein: CASSLERLGSTKETQYF. The variable domain in full, completed from reference TRBV7-8 and TRBJ2-5, reads GAGVSQSPRYKVAKRGQDVALRCDPISGHVSLFWYQQALGQGPEFLTYFQNEAQLDKSGLPSDRFFAERPEGSVSTLKIQRTQQEDSAVYLCASSLERLGSTKETQYFGPGTRLLVL.

The genes are TRBV9 and TRBJ2-3; 13 bases are a match to TRBD2. This CDR3 is 18 amino acids long. J gave up 3 bases and V 0 bases, and 7 bases lay outside the gene matches. Germline V gene data show CDR1 as SGDLS and CDR2 as YYNGEE. This CDR3 reads CASSVGLAGGLLTDTQYF. The CDR3 region has the DNA TGTGCCAGCAGCGTAGGACTAGCGGGGGGACTTCTTACAGATACGCAGTATTTT.

In DNA form, the CDR3 reads TGTGCCAGCAGTTCCACGAAACTAGTTCACACAGATACGCAGTATTTT. Translated, it gives CASSSTKLVHTDTQYF. This chain links TRBV28 with TRBJ2-3, with D possibly matching TRBD2 (5 bases). The CDR3 runs to 16 residues. Germline assignment: CDR1 MDHEN and CDR2 SYDVKM. V lost 4 bases, J lost 2 bases, and 16 bases lay in between.

The DNA of the CDR3 is TGTGCCAGCGGTCAGCATAACAATCAGCCCCAGCATTTT. Protein: CASGQHNNQPQHF. The chain has TRBV6-2 or TRBV6-3 and TRBJ1-5, with D hard to call. The CDR3 consists of 13 residues. Germline V gene lookup returns CDR1 MNHEY and CDR2 SVGEGT. V lost 8 bases to trimming and J lost 3 bases, with 11 bases between them.

This chain connects TRBV2 to TRBJ2-7; D might be TRBD2 (6 bases). This CDR3 is 17 amino acids long. Per germline, CDR1 SNHLY and CDR2 FYNNEI. Deletions cut 2 bases from V and 5 bases from J, with 22 bases between. The CDR3 is CASSETRVGLAFHEQYF. DNA of the CDR3: TGTGCCAGCAGTGAAACTAGGGTTGGGCTAGCGTTCCACGAGCAGTACTTC.

The chain is built from TRBV6-1 and TRBJ1-2; weak D call: TRBD1 (5 bases). This CDR3 is 13 amino acids long. Trimming took off 6 bases at V and 6 bases at J, with 14 bases between the two ends. Germline CDR1 is MNHNS and CDR2 is SASEGT. The CDR3: CASSTGVYNGYTF. Written as DNA, the CDR3 is TGTGCCAGCAGCACAGGAGTCTATAATGGCTACACCTTC.

V is TRBV6-2 or TRBV6-3 and J is TRBJ2-5; 7 positions agree with TRBD2. The germline CDR1 and CDR2 sequences are MNHEY and SVGEGT. Trimming at V came to 6 bases and at J to 7 bases, leaving 11 bases not matched to a gene. The CDR3 covers 14 residues. CDR3 in amino acids: CASSAGSPGGTQYF. CDR3 nucleotides: TGTGCCAGCAGCGCGGGTTCCCCGGGGGGGACCCAGTACTTC.

The CDR3 reads CASSLDSVGEQFF. The CDR3 DNA follows: TGTGCCAGCAGCTTAGACAGCGTTGGTGAGCAGTTCTTC. This chain connects TRBV11-3 to TRBJ2-1; D ambiguous. Germline CDR1 SGHNT, CDR2 YENEEA. The CDR3 is 13 amino acids. Trimming shortened V by 0 bases and J by 9 bases, and 9 bases separated the two germline ends.

The V and J genes are TRBV7-2 and TRBJ2-5; weak D call: TRBD2 (5 bases). Per germline, CDR1 SGHTA and CDR2 FQGNSA. CDR3 length equals 15 residues. V gave up 2 bases and J gave up 3 bases, with 13 bases separating them. In DNA, the CDR3 is TGTGCCAGCAGCTTACACGGTAGCGCCAAAGAGACCCAGTACTTC. Amino acids: CASSLHGSAKETQYF.

This clonotype was observed a few times. V is TRBV20-1 and J is TRBJ2-3; D might be TRBD1 (6 bases). The length of the CDR3 is 14 residues. Germline-derived CDR1 and CDR2 are DFQATT and SNEGSKA (reference sequence). Trimming shortened V by 1 base and J by 2 bases, and 10 bases separated the two germline ends. CDR3 amino acids: CSARGTAVTDTQYF. The CDR3 nucleotides are TGCAGTGCTAGAGGGACAGCCGTCACAGATACGCAGTATTTT.

V and J are TRBV4-3 and TRBJ2-5; D may match TRBD1 or TRBD2 (5 bases each). Trimming shortened V by 2 bases and J by 4 bases, and 14 bases separated the two germline ends. Per the germline V gene, CDR1 is LGHNA and CDR2 is YSLEER. The CDR3 length is 15 residues. CDR3: CASSQRPGRGETQYF. The CDR3 DNA sequence: TGCGCCAGCAGCCAAAGACCGGGACGAGGAGAGACCCAGTACTTC.

CDR3: CASSLGHSVGTQYF. CDR3 DNA sequence: TGTGCCAGCAGCTTAGGGCACTCGGTGGGTACGCAGTATTTT. The chain has TRBV7-7 and TRBJ2-3, with D uncertain. This CDR3 spans 14 amino acids. V was shortened by 1 base and J by 8 bases, with 13 bases between the two germline ends. Germline values: CDR1 SSHAT, CDR2 FNYEAQ (reference sequence). Variable domain in full (rest from reference TRBV7-7 and TRBJ2-3): GAGVSQSPRYKVTKRGQDVTLRCDPISSHATLYWYQQALGQGPEFLTYFNYEAQPDKSGLPSDRFSAERPEGSISTLTIQRTEQRDSAMYRCASSLGHSVGTQYFGPGTRLTVL.

V is TRBV27 and J is TRBJ1-2; D call uncertain. In germline, CDR1 is MNHEY, CDR2 SMNVEV (reference sequence). V gave up 7 bases and J gave up 4 bases, with 10 bases separating them. The CDR3 has 12 amino acids. Here the CDR3 reads CASKGSAYGYTF. DNA for the CDR3: TGTGCCAGCAAGGGTAGTGCCTATGGCTACACCTTC.

The rearrangement uses TRBV7-9 and TRBJ2-3; 7 bases are a match to TRBD2. V lost 5 bases and J lost 4; bases outside the gene matches: 15. Germline CDR1 is SEHNR and CDR2 is FQNEAQ (reference sequence). This CDR3 has 17 amino acids. CDR3 sequence: CASSPPTPRGDSDTQYF. The CDR3 nucleotides are TGTGCCAGCAGCCCCCCAACTCCCCGGGGGGACTCAGATACGCAGTATTTT.

This clonotype was picked up a small number of times. V is TRBV27 and J is TRBJ2-7; D is possibly TRBD1 or TRBD2 (5 bases each). The V gene's germline CDR1 is MNHEY and CDR2 SMNVEV (reference sequence). The V end lost 3 bases, the J end lost 2 bases, and 20 bases lay between the germline ends. CDR3 size: 17 residues. Written as DNA, the CDR3 is TGTGCCAGCAGTTTGCAACCCCCAGGGATGGGAGCCTACGAGCAGTACTTC. This encodes CASSLQPPGMGAYEQYF.

This clonotype was detected once. This chain uses TRBV2 with TRBJ2-1; perhaps TRBD1 as D (6 bases). The CDR3 consists of 15 residues. Germline assignment: CDR1 SNHLY and CDR2 FYNNEI. V was clipped by 3 bases and J by 8 bases, with 17 bases between them. CDR3 coding DNA: TGTGCCAGCAGTGAGTTGACAGGACCGAAGGATGAGCAGTTCTTC. Its translation is CASSELTGPKDEQFF.

In its sample, this clonotype was seen once. The rearrangement uses TRBV7-9 and TRBJ1-4, with D tentatively TRBD1 (6 bases). CDR3 length: 14 amino acids. With 6 bases removed from V and 3 bases from J, the gap between germline ends came to 11 bases. CDR1 and CDR2 (germline): SEHNR, FQNEAQ (reference sequence). CDR3 region: CASRAQGANEKLFF. In DNA, the CDR3 is TGTGCCAGCAGGGCACAGGGAGCTAATGAAAAACTGTTTTTT.

The chain links TRBV29-1 to TRBJ2-3; 8 bases map to TRBD2. The CDR3 is 14 amino acids. CDR1 is SQVTM and CDR2 is ANQGSEA in the germline V gene. Trimming at V came to 8 bases and at J to 3 bases, leaving 10 bases not matched to a gene. The DNA of the CDR3 is TGCAGCACAATCGGGGGGGCCCAGACAGATACGCAGTATTTT. It specifies CSTIGGAQTDTQYF.

This clonotype showed up just a few times. J is TRBJ2-5 and V is TRBV29-1; D possibly matches TRBD1 or TRBD2 (5 bases each). CDR1 and CDR2 (germline): SQVTM, ANQGSEA. Trimming removed 6 bases at V and 2 bases at J, with 25 bases between. The CDR3 has 17 residues. The CDR3 DNA is TGCAGCGTCGCCGGGGCGCGCCAGGTTCGGGTTCAAGAGACCCAGTACTTC. Translating gives CSVAGARQVRVQETQYF.

V and J are TRBV4-2 and TRBJ2-1, with D hard to call. The V gene's germline CDR1 is LGHNA and CDR2 YNFKEQ. V gave up 0 bases and J gave up 0 bases, with 6 bases separating them. CDR3 size: 15 residues. The chain's CDR3 is CASSQEASSYNEQFF. The CDR3 nucleotides are TGTGCCAGCAGCCAAGAGGCGAGCTCCTACAATGAGCAGTTCTTC.

To note about this clonotype: Sequence at one end of the junction differs from germline and may be a read error. The CDR3 spells CASSWDTLYGQYF. Written as DNA, the CDR3 is TGTGCCAGCAGCTGGGACACCCTATACGGGCAGTACTTC. This sequence joins TRBV7-8 and TRBJ2-7; D possibly corresponds to TRBD1 (6 bases). The CDR3 is 13 residues long. Germline V gene lookup returns CDR1 SGHVS and CDR2 FQNEAQ.

V and J are TRBV6-1 and TRBJ2-4; no definite D call. The J call could be wrong; TRBJ2-5 is a better fit for the DNA end. CDR1 MNHNS and CDR2 SASEGT come from the germline V gene. The CDR3 totals 12 residues. CDR3: CASSERLETQYF. The CDR3 nucleotides read TGTGCCAGCAGTGAAAGGTTGGAGACCCAGTACTTC.

Points on this clonotype: Sequence at one end of the junction differs from germline and may be a read error. V gene TRBV7-2 combines with J gene TRBJ2-7, with D unresolved. Germline loops: CDR1 SGHTA, CDR2 FQGNSA. The CDR3 length is 14 residues. CDR3 in amino acids: CASSLGVNSYERYF. CDR3 DNA sequence: TGTGCCAGCAGCTTAGGGGTAAACTCCTACGAGCGGTACTTC.

V gene TRBV12-3 or TRBV12-4 combines with J gene TRBJ1-5; no clear D. The CDR3 length is 15 residues. V lost 6 bases, J lost 2 bases, and 14 bases lay in between. CDR3 region: CASSSSGVGNQPQHF. CDR3 bases: TGTGCCAGCAGCTCGTCCGGGGTGGGCAATCAGCCCCAGCATTTT.

The chain links TRBV12-5 to TRBJ2-5; no definite D call. From germline, CDR1 is LGHNT and CDR2 FRNRAP. CDR3 length: 14 amino acids. Trimming stripped 5 bases from V and 11 bases from J, with 21 bases between. The CDR3 DNA follows: TGTGCTAGTGGTCCTCAGAGACGGGTCAATGAGCAGTACTTC. The encoded protein is CASGPQRRVNEQYF.

The genes are TRBV7-2 and TRBJ2-7, with 9 bases lining up with TRBD2. This CDR3 has 15 residues. The J segment lost 0 bases and the V segment lost 6 bases, leaving 6 bases of the junction unmatched. Looked up from germline, CDR1 is SGHTA and CDR2 is FQGNSA. The CDR3 is CASSYNSGGSYEQYF. The CDR3 region has the DNA TGTGCCAGCAGTTATAATAGCGGGGGCTCCTACGAGCAGTACTTC.

This chain uses TRBV28 with TRBJ2-7, with 8 nucleotides matching TRBD2. Germline V gene sequence: CDR1 MDHEN, CDR2 SYDVKM. Unmatched junction bases numbered 13, after V lost 6 bases and J lost 3 bases. The CDR3 totals 16 residues. The CDR3 loop reads CASSKPRREGNYEQYF. The CDR3 DNA follows: TGTGCCAGCAGCAAGCCCCGCCGGGAGGGTAACTACGAGCAGTACTTC.

The chain carries TRBV20-1 and TRBJ2-1, with TRBD2 matching over 9 bases. Trimming at V came to 1 base and at J to 9 bases, leaving 10 bases not matched to a gene. The CDR3 has 15 amino acids. The V gene's germline CDR1 is DFQATT and CDR2 SNEGSKA (reference sequence). The CDR3 protein is CSARVHLAGVTEQFF. The DNA of the CDR3 is TGCAGTGCTAGAGTTCACTTAGCGGGAGTGACTGAGCAGTTCTTC.

This sequence joins TRBV6-2 or TRBV6-3 and TRBJ1-1; the D is unclear. The CDR3 covers 12 residues. V was pared by 7 bases and J by 6 bases, with 12 bases between. Germline V gene lookup returns CDR1 MNHEY and CDR2 SVGEGT. The CDR3 sequence is CASTPTGAEAFF. The CDR3 DNA reads as TGTGCCAGCACCCCGACCGGAGCTGAAGCTTTCTTT.